Listed below are T cell receptor beta chains from one sample, sequenced in a study of human T cells and chemical hapten exposure. Using its own MiXCR run on the RACE reads, TCRdb lists one record per CDR3 protein. The table records about 90,000 distinct CDR3 sequences, around 9.9% of them present only once. The starting material was whole blood, obtained in connection with sensitization to the hapten diphenylcyclopropenone (DPC). These receptors came from a young woman with alopecia areata. Some clones in this sample may be carry-over from other donors' samples. The CDR3 runs from the conserved cysteine through the conserved F or W. D genes are given only for firm matches. For some rows the clone size is stated as once, few or many, or as a class when expanded; others skip it.

abundance	v_gene	j_gene	d_gene	CDR3aa	CDR3nt
few	TRBV7-6	TRBJ1-3	TRBD1	CASSLDPVGQAKLSGNTIYF	TGTGCCAGCAGCTTAGATCCGGTCGGACAGGCAAAACTCTCTGGAAACACCATATATTTT
many	TRBV18	TRBJ2-7	NA	CASSPQDRGNSYEQYF	TGTGCCAGCTCACCCCAGGACAGAGGCAACTCCTACGAGCAGTACTTC
NA	TRBV12-3/TRBV12-4	TRBJ1-5	TRBD1	CASTGQGLFNSNQPQHF	TGTGCCAGCACGGGACAGGGGCTTTTCAATAGCAATCAGCCCCAGCATTTT
many	TRBV12-3/TRBV12-4	TRBJ2-1	TRBD2	CATGLGRGQFF	TGTGCCACCGGACTAGGTCGTGGGCAGTTCTTC
many	TRBV28	TRBJ1-1	TRBD1	CAISDRLNTEAFF	TGTGCCATCTCGGACAGGTTGAACACTGAAGCTTTCTTT
few	TRBV7-9	TRBJ1-2	NA	CASSLGTVYGYTF	TGTGCCAGCAGCTTAGGGACAGTATATGGCTACACCTTC
few	TRBV28	TRBJ2-2	NA	CASSLVHRVTGELFF	TGTGCCAGCAGTTTAGTCCACAGGGTAACCGGGGAGCTGTTTTTT
many	TRBV30	TRBJ1-3	NA	CAWSQPWGGSSGNTIYF	TGTGCCTGGAGCCAGCCGTGGGGGGGTTCCTCTGGAAACACCATATATTTT
few	TRBV21-1	TRBJ2-4	NA	CASSTWKKQGIKNIQYF	TGTGCCAGCAGCACCTGGAAAAAACAGGGGATCAAAAACATTCAGTACTTC
NA	TRBV6-6	TRBJ1-5	TRBD1	CASKSTGDQPQHF	TGTGCCAGCAAATCAACAGGGGATCAGCCCCAGCATTTT
NA	TRBV29-1	TRBJ2-3	NA	CSAEGHGRGNTQYF	TGCAGCGCCGAGGGGCACGGGAGAGGGAATACGCAGTATTTT
NA	TRBV20-1	TRBJ2-1	TRBD2	CSAGTSGRSSSYNEQFF	TGCAGTGCCGGGACTAGCGGGAGGTCAAGCTCCTACAATGAGCAGTTCTTC
many	TRBV5-4	TRBJ2-3	TRBD2	CASSLELAGADTQYF	TGTGCCAGCAGCTTGGAACTAGCGGGAGCAGATACGCAGTATTTT
many	TRBV10-2	TRBJ1-5	TRBD1	CASRRGTGAHNQPQHF	TGCGCCAGCAGGAGGGGGACAGGGGCGCACAATCAGCCCCAGCATTTT
many	TRBV2	TRBJ1-2	NA	CASTGRSQGYGYTF	TGTGCCAGCACCGGAAGGTCACAGGGTTATGGCTACACCTTC
many	TRBV19	TRBJ1-2	NA	CASNLVHRYGYTF	TGTGCCAGTAACCTCGTTCATAGATATGGCTACACCTTC
few	TRBV5-4	TRBJ2-1	NA	CASSLGGHFNEQFF	TGTGCCAGCAGCTTGGGGGGCCATTTCAATGAGCAGTTCTTC
many	TRBV15	TRBJ2-5	TRBD2	CATSRGGGGGKGTQYF	TGTGCCACCAGCAGAGGAGGTGGCGGGGGGAAAGGGACCCAGTACTTC
NA	TRBV11-2	TRBJ2-6	NA	CASSFHVSGANVLTF	TGTGCCAGCAGCTTCCACGTCTCTGGGGCCAACGTCCTGACTTTC
many	TRBV7-6	TRBJ2-4	NA	CAGKGGRPKNIQYF	TGTGCCGGGAAAGGGGGGAGGCCCAAAAACATTCAGTACTTC
NA	TRBV5-4	TRBJ2-1	NA	CASSSGGGIFNEQFF	TGTGCCAGCAGCTCAGGGGGAGGGATTTTCAATGAGCAGTTCTTC
many	TRBV7-9	TRBJ2-5	TRBD1	CASSPRQGAEETQYF	TGTGCCAGCAGCCCCCGACAGGGGGCCGAAGAGACCCAGTACTTC
many	TRBV27	TRBJ1-5	NA	CASGKAPFLWAQHF	TGTGCCAGCGGTAAGGCGCCGTTTTTGTGGGCCCAGCATTTT
few	TRBV28	TRBJ1-5	TRBD1	CASSPADRAVGPQHF	TGTGCCAGCAGTCCGGCGGACAGGGCCGTCGGTCCCCAGCATTTT
many	TRBV28	TRBJ1-2	NA	CASSTPGGAGNYGYTF	TGTGCCAGCAGCACCCCCGGAGGGGCGGGAAACTATGGCTACACCTTC
few	TRBV20-1	TRBJ2-7	TRBD2	CSANTAGGLYEQYF	TGCAGTGCTAATACTGCGGGAGGGCTGTACGAGCAGTACTTC
many	TRBV21-1	TRBJ1-4	NA	CASSKSGQGGEKLFF	TGTGCCAGCAGCAAATCGGGGCAGGGGGGTGAAAAACTGTTTTTT
many	TRBV6-1	TRBJ2-1	TRBD2	CASSEKTSGGDEQFF	TGTGCCAGCAGTGAAAAGACTAGCGGGGGGGATGAGCAGTTCTTC
many	TRBV28	TRBJ1-1	TRBD1	CASKGQGPEAFF	TGTGCCAGCAAGGGACAGGGCCCTGAAGCTTTCTTT
few	TRBV4-1	TRBJ1-2	TRBD1	CASSPDPGTGGGYGYTF	TGCGCCAGCAGCCCGGACCCGGGAACAGGGGGCGGCTATGGCTACACCTTC
many	TRBV7-8	TRBJ1-6	TRBD1	CASSLVGTGGSPLHF	TGTGCCAGCAGCTTAGTCGGGACAGGGGGTTCACCCCTCCACTTT
NA	TRBV7-2	TRBJ2-7	TRBD2	CASTPSGSSSYEQYF	TGTGCCAGCACCCCTAGCGGGAGCAGCTCCTACGAGCAGTACTTC
NA	TRBV9	TRBJ2-3	TRBD2	CASSVAPLSGGTDTQYF	TGTGCCAGCAGCGTAGCTCCTTTAAGCGGGGGGACAGATACGCAGTATTTT
many	TRBV14	TRBJ2-5	NA	CASSQDLEQGEKETQYF	TGTGCCAGCAGCCAAGATCTTGAGCAGGGCGAGAAAGAGACCCAGTACTTC
many	TRBV18	TRBJ1-1	NA	CASSLFGAGGGTEAFF	TGTGCCAGCTCCCTCTTTGGGGCCGGGGGCGGCACTGAAGCTTTCTTT
many	TRBV9	TRBJ2-7	TRBD1	CASSVGGQGTEQYF	TGTGCCAGCAGCGTAGGGGGACAGGGGACCGAGCAGTACTTC
many	TRBV4-1	TRBJ1-5	TRBD1	CASSPTGLVNQPQHF	TGCGCCAGCAGCCCGACAGGGTTGGTCAATCAGCCCCAGCATTTT
many	TRBV18	TRBJ1-2	TRBD1	CASSLDRGRANYGYTF	TGTGCCAGCTCATTGGACAGGGGGCGAGCGAACTATGGCTACACCTTC
NA	TRBV4-1	TRBJ2-5	TRBD1	CASSQPDRVGETQYF	TGCGCCAGCAGCCAACCGGACAGGGTCGGCGAGACCCAGTACTTC
many	TRBV28	TRBJ1-1	TRBD1	CASSPRQGRTEAFF	TGTGCCAGCAGTCCTCGACAGGGGAGGACTGAAGCTTTCTTT
NA	TRBV9	TRBJ2-2	TRBD2	CASSATSGRSAGELFF	TGTGCCAGCAGCGCCACTAGCGGGAGATCGGCCGGGGAGCTGTTTTTT
few	TRBV7-8	TRBJ2-2	NA	CASSLSGRYTGELFF	TGTGCCAGCAGCTTATCAGGCAGATACACCGGGGAGCTGTTTTTT
many	TRBV9	TRBJ2-5	TRBD2	CASSDSGGARETQYF	TGTGCCAGCAGCGATAGCGGGGGGGCGAGGGAGACCCAGTACTTC
many	TRBV11-3	TRBJ1-5	TRBD1	CASSFLSTGRIYGNQPQHF	TGTGCCAGCAGCTTTCTTTCGACAGGGAGAATCTATGGCAATCAGCCCCAGCATTTT
many	TRBV4-1	TRBJ1-2	NA	CASSQDDDYGYTF	TGCGCCAGCAGCCAAGATGATGACTATGGCTACACCTTC
many	TRBV6-6	TRBJ2-5	TRBD1	CASSSPGQGEETQYF	TGTGCCAGCAGCTCGCCGGGACAGGGTGAAGAGACCCAGTACTTC
NA	TRBV28	TRBJ2-2	TRBD1	CASSLPHRQGRNTGELFF	TGTGCCAGCAGTTTACCCCACCGACAGGGTCGAAACACCGGGGAGCTGTTTTTT
NA	TRBV7-9	TRBJ1-1	NA	CASSLVGGQQHEAFF	TGTGCCAGCAGCTTAGTAGGTGGTCAGCAGCATGAAGCTTTCTTT
NA	TRBV4-1	TRBJ1-1	NA	CASSQVSGQYEAFF	TGCGCCAGCAGCCAAGTATCCGGACAGTATGAAGCTTTCTTT
few	TRBV10-3	TRBJ1-1	TRBD1	CAISVQGANTEAFF	TGTGCCATCAGTGTCCAGGGGGCGAACACTGAAGCTTTCTTT
many	TRBV27	TRBJ1-4	NA	CASSPEQGGKLFF	TGTGCCAGCAGTCCGGAACAGGGTGGAAAACTGTTTTTT
few	TRBV10-3	TRBJ2-1	NA	CAISESSGTVPSPQFF	TGTGCCATCAGTGAGTCGAGTGGAACTGTTCCCTCTCCTCAGTTCTTC
NA	TRBV20-1	TRBJ2-2	NA	CSATAASVYTGELFF	TGCAGTGCCACCGCGGCTAGCGTTTACACCGGGGAGCTGTTTTTT